Listed below are T cell receptor beta chains from one sample, sequenced in a study of glioma-infiltrating T cells after dendritic cell vaccination. Clones were sequenced by immunoSEQ multiplex PCR, and TCRdb holds only the in-frame ones, with some missing. The repertoire consists of about 82,000 clones, with approximately 90% occurring once and the leading ten covering 3% to 3.5%. Here the sequenced sample was blood, taken before dendritic cell vaccination. The source of these receptors is a human donor with glioblastoma. The CDR3 runs from the conserved cysteine through the conserved F or W. Fields, in order: J gene, clone size, D gene, CDR3 length, V gene, CDR3 DNA, CDR3 protein. D genes are given only for firm matches. Some rows mark clone size as missing; the rest say once, few, many or name a class of expanded clone.

j_call: TRBJ2-1
clone_size: NA
d_call: NA
cdr3_length: 14
v_call: TRBV2
cdr3_nt: TGTGCCAGCAAGAGCGATAGCTCCTACAATGAGCAGTTCTTC
cdr3_aa: CASKSDSSYNEQFF

j_call: TRBJ1-5
clone_size: NA
d_call: NA
cdr3_length: 11
v_call: TRBV28
cdr3_nt: TGTGCCAGCAGTTTATGGGAGGCCCAGCATTTT
cdr3_aa: CASSLWEAQHF

j_call: TRBJ1-1
clone_size: few
d_call: NA
cdr3_length: 16
v_call: TRBV4-2
cdr3_nt: TGTGCCAGCAGCCAGACCCTGAGGCAGTCGAACACTGAAGCTTTCTTT
cdr3_aa: CASSQTLRQSNTEAFF

j_call: TRBJ1-2
clone_size: NA
d_call: TRBD1
cdr3_length: 14
v_call: TRBV5-1
cdr3_nt: TGCGCCAGCAGCGAGGACAGGGCAAATACATTCTACACCTTC
cdr3_aa: CASSEDRANTFYTF

j_call: TRBJ2-5
clone_size: NA
d_call: TRBD2
cdr3_length: 20
v_call: TRBV15
cdr3_nt: TGTGCCACCAGCAGAGGGTCTAGCGGGGGGATAGCATCGTACCAAGAGACCCAGTACTTC
cdr3_aa: CATSRGSSGGIASYQETQYF

j_call: TRBJ1-1
clone_size: few
d_call: NA
cdr3_length: 13
v_call: TRBV5-8
cdr3_nt: TGTGCCAGCAACCTCCGGGTGAACACTGAAGCTTTCTTT
cdr3_aa: CASNLRVNTEAFF

j_call: TRBJ1-1
clone_size: once
d_call: NA
cdr3_length: 15
v_call: TRBV19
cdr3_nt: TGTGCCAGTAGTGCTTCGGGGATACGGAACACTGAAGCTTTCTTT
cdr3_aa: CASSASGIRNTEAFF

j_call: TRBJ1-1
clone_size: few
d_call: NA
cdr3_length: 13
v_call: TRBV6-5
cdr3_nt: TGTGCCAGCAGTGGCACGGAGGGCACTGAAGCTTTCTTT
cdr3_aa: CASSGTEGTEAFF

j_call: TRBJ2-7
clone_size: NA
d_call: NA
cdr3_length: 17
v_call: TRBV7-8
cdr3_nt: TGTGCCAGCAGCCCCCTCCGGTTTGGAGAGAGCTCCTACGAGCAGTACTTC
cdr3_aa: CASSPLRFGESSYEQYF

j_call: TRBJ2-1
clone_size: NA
d_call: TRBD2
cdr3_length: 15
v_call: TRBV7-9
cdr3_nt: TGTGCCAGCAGCTTAGGAACGGGAGGGGTGAATGAGCAGTTCTTC
cdr3_aa: CASSLGTGGVNEQFF

j_call: TRBJ2-1
clone_size: NA
d_call: TRBD2
cdr3_length: 15
v_call: TRBV9
cdr3_nt: TGTGCCAGCAGCGGGGGGGGGTTTAGTGGCGATGAGCAGTTCTTC
cdr3_aa: CASSGGGFSGDEQFF

j_call: TRBJ2-1
clone_size: once
d_call: TRBD2
cdr3_length: 17
v_call: TRBV7-8
cdr3_nt: TGTGCCAGCAGTCCAGGACTAGCGGGAGAGTCCTACAATGAGCAGTTCTTC
cdr3_aa: CASSPGLAGESYNEQFF

j_call: TRBJ2-2
clone_size: NA
d_call: TRBD2
cdr3_length: 16
v_call: TRBV28
cdr3_nt: TGTGCCAGCAGTGACCGTCGAGCGGGGGGACCGGCGGAGCTGTTTTTT
cdr3_aa: CASSDRRAGGPAELFF

j_call: TRBJ2-1
clone_size: NA
d_call: NA
cdr3_length: 17
v_call: TRBV4-1
cdr3_nt: TGCGCCAGCAGCCAAGCGGTCACGGAGGGGGCGGGCAATGAGCAGTTCTTC
cdr3_aa: CASSQAVTEGAGNEQFF

j_call: TRBJ1-1
clone_size: NA
d_call: TRBD1
cdr3_length: 15
v_call: TRBV7-9
cdr3_nt: TGTGCCAGCAGCTCTGGGACAGGGCTGAACACTGAAGCTTTCTTT
cdr3_aa: CASSSGTGLNTEAFF

j_call: TRBJ2-3
clone_size: NA
d_call: TRBD2
cdr3_length: 15
v_call: TRBV5-5
cdr3_nt: TGTGCCAGCAGCTTGACAGGACTAGTAAAAGATACGCAGTATTTT
cdr3_aa: CASSLTGLVKDTQYF

j_call: TRBJ1-2
clone_size: NA
d_call: TRBD1
cdr3_length: 13
v_call: TRBV12-5
cdr3_nt: TGTGCTAGTGGGGGACAGGGAGTCGGGGGCTACACCTTC
cdr3_aa: CASGGQGVGGYTF

j_call: TRBJ1-2
clone_size: NA
d_call: TRBD1
cdr3_length: 15
v_call: TRBV19
cdr3_nt: TGTGCCAGTAGTCTCCGGACAGGTAATAACTATGGCTACACCTTC
cdr3_aa: CASSLRTGNNYGYTF

j_call: TRBJ1-2
clone_size: NA
d_call: TRBD1
cdr3_length: 15
v_call: TRBV19
cdr3_nt: TGTGCCAGTAGTCCATGGGACAGGGGAGAACGGGGCTACACCTTC
cdr3_aa: CASSPWDRGERGYTF

j_call: TRBJ2-3
clone_size: NA
d_call: TRBD2
cdr3_length: 16
v_call: TRBV18
cdr3_nt: TGTGCCAGCTCACCAGGGGTAGCGGGGTCCACAGATACGCAGTATTTT
cdr3_aa: CASSPGVAGSTDTQYF

j_call: TRBJ2-1
clone_size: NA
d_call: NA
cdr3_length: 15
v_call: TRBV19
cdr3_nt: TGTGCCAGTAACCGGGTGGAGGGAGGTATCAATGAGCAGTTCTTC
cdr3_aa: CASNRVEGGINEQFF

j_call: TRBJ2-1
clone_size: NA
d_call: TRBD2
cdr3_length: 15
v_call: TRBV5-1
cdr3_nt: TGCGCCAGCAGTCGGTTAGCGGGAGAATACAATGAGCAGTTCTTC
cdr3_aa: CASSRLAGEYNEQFF

j_call: TRBJ1-4
clone_size: NA
d_call: NA
cdr3_length: 16
v_call: TRBV9
cdr3_nt: TGTGCCAGCAGCGTTTCGACAGGTGCAACTAATGAAAAACTGTTTTTT
cdr3_aa: CASSVSTGATNEKLFF

j_call: TRBJ2-5
clone_size: NA
d_call: TRBD2
cdr3_length: 15
v_call: TRBV6-6
cdr3_nt: TGTGCCAGCACCCCCCCCGCGGGGGGGCGAGAGACCCAGTACTTC
cdr3_aa: CASTPPAGGRETQYF

j_call: TRBJ2-7
clone_size: NA
d_call: NA
cdr3_length: 17
v_call: TRBV11-2
cdr3_nt: TGTGCCAGCAGTTTTGTTTTTGGGGGCAACCAACCCTACGAGCAGTACTTC
cdr3_aa: CASSFVFGGNQPYEQYF

j_call: TRBJ2-7
clone_size: NA
d_call: TRBD1
cdr3_length: 13
v_call: TRBV2
cdr3_nt: TGTGCCAGCAGTGGACAGGGGCTCAACGAGCAGTACTTC
cdr3_aa: CASSGQGLNEQYF

j_call: TRBJ1-3
clone_size: NA
d_call: TRBD1
cdr3_length: 14
v_call: TRBV10-2
cdr3_nt: TGCGCCAGCGGGACAGGAAACTCTGGAAACACCATATATTTT
cdr3_aa: CASGTGNSGNTIYF

j_call: TRBJ1-2
clone_size: NA
d_call: TRBD1
cdr3_length: 14
v_call: TRBV5-1
cdr3_nt: TGCGCCAGCAGCCCGGAGGGACAGAACTATGGCTACACCTTC
cdr3_aa: CASSPEGQNYGYTF

j_call: TRBJ2-7
clone_size: NA
d_call: NA
cdr3_length: 14
v_call: TRBV7-9
cdr3_nt: TGTGCCAGCAGCGGCCGGGACATCTCCTACGAGCAGTACTTC
cdr3_aa: CASSGRDISYEQYF

j_call: TRBJ2-3
clone_size: NA
d_call: TRBD1
cdr3_length: 16
v_call: TRBV9
cdr3_nt: TGTGCCAGCAGCTTCACAGGGGGGACTAGCACAGATACGCAGTATTTT
cdr3_aa: CASSFTGGTSTDTQYF

j_call: TRBJ1-5
clone_size: NA
d_call: NA
cdr3_length: 13
v_call: TRBV9
cdr3_nt: TGTGCCAGCAGCGTCACCAGTAATCAGCCCCAGCATTTT
cdr3_aa: CASSVTSNQPQHF

j_call: TRBJ2-7
clone_size: NA
d_call: TRBD1
cdr3_length: 14
v_call: TRBV19
cdr3_nt: TGTGCCAGTAGTGTGGGACAGGGCCCCTACGAGCAGTACTTC
cdr3_aa: CASSVGQGPYEQYF

j_call: TRBJ2-3
clone_size: NA
d_call: TRBD1
cdr3_length: 14
v_call: TRBV6-1
cdr3_nt: TGTGCCAGCAGACAGGGGGCTAGCACAGATACGCAGTATTTT
cdr3_aa: CASRQGASTDTQYF

j_call: TRBJ2-1
clone_size: NA
d_call: TRBD2
cdr3_length: 15
v_call: TRBV6-1
cdr3_nt: TGTGCCAGCAGTGCCGGGACTAGCGGGAGGAATGAGCAGTTCTTC
cdr3_aa: CASSAGTSGRNEQFF

j_call: TRBJ1-2
clone_size: once
d_call: NA
cdr3_length: 12
v_call: TRBV2
cdr3_nt: TGTGCCAGCACGACACCACCGCAGGAATACACCTTC
cdr3_aa: CASTTPPQEYTF

j_call: TRBJ1-1
clone_size: NA
d_call: TRBD1
cdr3_length: 16
v_call: TRBV4-2
cdr3_nt: TGTGCCAGCAGCCAAGATCAGGGACAGACCAACACTGAAGCTTTCTTT
cdr3_aa: CASSQDQGQTNTEAFF

j_call: TRBJ2-7
clone_size: NA
d_call: NA
cdr3_length: 14
v_call: TRBV7-9
cdr3_nt: TGTGCCAGCAGCTTAGGAGGGCGTATCTACGAGCAGTACTTC
cdr3_aa: CASSLGGRIYEQYF

j_call: TRBJ1-4
clone_size: NA
d_call: NA
cdr3_length: 15
v_call: TRBV5-1
cdr3_nt: TGCGCCAGCAGCTTCACAGGGACCCTAAATGAAAAACTGTTTTTT
cdr3_aa: CASSFTGTLNEKLFF

j_call: TRBJ2-3
clone_size: NA
d_call: TRBD2
cdr3_length: 16
v_call: TRBV7-9
cdr3_nt: TGTGCCAGCAGCCGTCGAGCGGGAGCTAGCACAGATACGCAGTATTTT
cdr3_aa: CASSRRAGASTDTQYF

j_call: TRBJ2-7
clone_size: NA
d_call: TRBD2
cdr3_length: 14
v_call: TRBV9
cdr3_nt: TGTGCCAGCAGCCCAGGACTAGCGGGGGCGAAGCAGTACTTC
cdr3_aa: CASSPGLAGAKQYF

j_call: TRBJ1-2
clone_size: NA
d_call: NA
cdr3_length: 13
v_call: TRBV5-8
cdr3_nt: TGTGCCAGCAGCTTGACAGGGCTCTATGGCTACACCTTC
cdr3_aa: CASSLTGLYGYTF

j_call: TRBJ2-1
clone_size: NA
d_call: NA
cdr3_length: 14
v_call: TRBV6-1
cdr3_nt: TGTGCCAGCAGTCCGGAGGCCTCCTACAATGAGCAGTTCTTC
cdr3_aa: CASSPEASYNEQFF

j_call: TRBJ1-3
clone_size: NA
d_call: NA
cdr3_length: 16
v_call: TRBV9
cdr3_nt: TGTGCCAGCAGCCCGCGCGCTGTTAACTCTGGAAACACCATATATTTT
cdr3_aa: CASSPRAVNSGNTIYF

j_call: TRBJ2-7
clone_size: NA
d_call: TRBD1
cdr3_length: 13
v_call: TRBV6-1
cdr3_nt: TGTGCCAGCAGGGGGACAGGGTCCTACGAGCAGTACTTC
cdr3_aa: CASRGTGSYEQYF

j_call: TRBJ1-1
clone_size: NA
d_call: NA
cdr3_length: 14
v_call: TRBV7-9
cdr3_nt: TGTGCCAGCAGCTTAGGGACACAGAACACTGAAGCTTTCTTT
cdr3_aa: CASSLGTQNTEAFF

j_call: TRBJ2-7
clone_size: NA
d_call: NA
cdr3_length: 14
v_call: TRBV2
cdr3_nt: TGTGCCAGCAGTTTAACAGGGGGGGGCTACGAGCAGTACTTC
cdr3_aa: CASSLTGGGYEQYF